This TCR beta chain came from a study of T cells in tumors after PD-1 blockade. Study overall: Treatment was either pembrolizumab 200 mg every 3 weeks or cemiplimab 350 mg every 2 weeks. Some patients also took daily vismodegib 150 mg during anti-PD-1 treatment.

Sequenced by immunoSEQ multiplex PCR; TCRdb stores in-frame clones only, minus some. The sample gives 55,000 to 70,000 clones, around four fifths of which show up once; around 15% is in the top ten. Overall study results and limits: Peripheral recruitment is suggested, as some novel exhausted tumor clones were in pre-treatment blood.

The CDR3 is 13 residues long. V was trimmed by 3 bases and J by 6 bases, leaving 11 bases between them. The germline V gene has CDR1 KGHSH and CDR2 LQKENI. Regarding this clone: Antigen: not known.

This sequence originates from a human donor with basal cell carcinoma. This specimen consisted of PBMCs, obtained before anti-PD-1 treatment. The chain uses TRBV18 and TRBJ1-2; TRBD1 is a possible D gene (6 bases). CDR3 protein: CASSPLRGDGYTF. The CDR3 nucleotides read TGTGCCAGCTCACCCTTAAGGGGGGATGGCTACACCTTC.